This T cell receptor (beta chain) was captured in a study of shared clonotypes between healthy human individuals. With 7 bases clipped from V and 3 bases from J, the junction kept 10 bases outside the gene matches. The CDR3 sequence is 15 residues long. The V gene's germline CDR1 is MDHEN and CDR2 SYDVKM. This clone appeared once. The authors ran unsorted PBMC replicate PCRs on about 320 ng DNA, some 30,000 T cell genomes. The sequenced material, unsorted PBMC DNA, was run on ten immunoSEQ deep assay plates. Libraries were prepared by immunoSEQ multiplex PCR; TCRdb keeps only in-frame clonotypes and omits some of them. Among about half a million clones, approximately 78% were seen once, and the ten largest hold approximately 12%. Among the donors, all were Caucasian adults who lived in Nashville, Tennessee.

The V gene is TRBV28, the J gene TRBJ2-7; 9 bases align to TRBD1. Sequenced sample: PBMCs. The receptor was isolated from a middle-aged woman in good health. Some clones in this sample may be carry-over from other donors' samples. The CDR3 loop is CASNPRGQGRYEQYF. The CDR3 DNA follows: TGTGCCAGCAACCCGAGAGGACAGGGGCGCTACGAGCAGTACTTC.